The clone carrying this T cell receptor beta chain appeared a few times. Its antigen is unknown. The sample is drawn from a study of identical twins. General study findings and limits: Out-of-frame sharing of TCR alpha in monozygotic twins was underestimated by models. Invariant MAIT and iNKT cells could partly confound zero-insertion analyses.

From the 5' RACE reads, TCRdb called clonotypes with MiXCR, one entry per CDR3 protein. The sample holds fewer than 900,000 distinct CDR3 sequences, 15% to 20% seen once. Germline values: CDR1 ENHRY, CDR2 SYGVKD. V lost 2 bases and J lost 2, with 10 bases in between. There are 14 residues in the CDR3. This same sample was also taken into another study, of T cells expressing NK-cell markers. Per that paper: Beta-chain profiling covered CD3+CD56+NKG2C+, CD3+CD56+NKG2C- and CD3+CD56-NKG2C+ sorted subsets. The sequencing cohort of eight donors included seven HCMV-seropositive individuals and one seronegative individual.

The J gene is TRBJ2-7, the V gene TRBV10-3, with a possible D match to TRBD2 (5 bases). The source of this sequence is a young woman in good health. Source material: PBMCs. CDR3 loop: CAISEIGETYEQYF. The CDR3 coding sequence is TGTGCCATCAGTGAGATCGGGGAAACCTACGAGCAGTACTTC.